This TCR beta chain was recorded in a study of blood T cell repertoires in COVID-19. Overall study: The study drew acute and convalescent COVID-19 samples from the United States, Italy and Spain.

Only in-frame clones appear in the TCRdb table, and some are missing; sequencing was by immunoSEQ multiplex PCR. The data contain about 260,000 clones, over 65% of them singletons. This receptor was taken from a man in his sixties who had recovered from COVID-19. The sample was peripheral blood.

CDR3 DNA: TGTGCCACCAGTGAACGGGGACAGGGGACGGAGACCCAGTACTTC. Encoded protein: CATSERGQGTETQYF. The chain has TRBV24-1 and TRBJ2-5, with TRBD1 matching 10 bases. Germline V gene lookup returns CDR1 KGHDR and CDR2 SFDVKD. The CDR3 loop spans 15 amino acids. V lost 4 bases to trimming and J lost 5 bases; unmatched junction nucleotides: 6.